The 18 T cell receptor beta chains below all came from one sample that was sequenced in a study of blood T cell repertoires in COVID-19. Repertoires were generated with immunoSEQ multiplex PCR, while TCRdb's copy carries only in-frame clones and drops some. This sample has about 140,000 clones; roughly 88% occur once, and the top ten carry about 1.5%. The sequenced material came from peripheral blood. The receptors were sampled from a woman aged 55-69 years with acute or convalescent COVID-19.

A few counts support this clone. V is TRBV29-1 and J is TRBJ2-1, with D unclear. The length of the CDR3 is 11 residues. The germline CDR1 and CDR2 sequences are SQVTM and ANQGSEA. V gave up 4 bases and J gave up 5 bases, with 6 bases separating them. The CDR3 region has the DNA TGCAGCGTTGGGCCCGACAATGAGCAGTTCTTC. This gives the protein CSVGPDNEQFF.

V and J are TRBV19 and TRBJ1-4, with D perhaps matching TRBD1 (6 bases). Trimming pared 1 base from V and 8 bases from J, leaving 14 bases between. CDR1 LNHDA and CDR2 SQIVND come from the germline V gene (reference sequence). The length of the CDR3 is 15 residues. This CDR3 reads CASSIGAGVTEKLFF. In DNA, the CDR3 is TGTGCCAGTAGTATAGGTGCAGGGGTTACGGAAAAACTGTTTTTT.

The V gene is TRBV7-3, the J gene TRBJ1-2; 7 bases fit TRBD1. V dropped 5 bases and J dropped 0; count of bases not matched to a gene: 9. The CDR3 has 16 amino acids. Germline loops: CDR1 SGHTA, CDR2 FQGTGA. The CDR3: CASSGTGTAANYGYTF. In DNA form, the CDR3 reads TGTGCCAGCAGCGGAACCGGGACAGCAGCTAACTATGGCTACACCTTC.

V is TRBV14 and J is TRBJ1-2; D is uncertain. V shed 2 bases and J shed 5 bases, with 6 bases lying between them. Looked up from germline, CDR1 is SGHDN and CDR2 is FVKESK. CDR3 length equals 12 residues. The CDR3 loop reads CASSQNPYGYTF. As DNA, the CDR3 is TGTGCCAGCAGCCAAAATCCTTATGGCTACACCTTC. The variable domain in full, with the rest retrieved from reference TRBV14 and TRBJ1-2, is EAGVTQFPSHSVIEKGQTVTLRCDPISGHDNLYWYRRVMGKEIKFLLHFVKESKQDESGMPNNRFLAERTGGTYSTLKVQPAELEDSGVYFCASSQNPYGYTFGSGTRLTVV.

CDR3 amino acids: CASSRSGGDRNNEQFF. The CDR3 DNA is TGTGCCAGCAGCCGTAGCGGGGGGGATCGGAACAATGAGCAGTTCTTC. The rearrangement uses TRBV3-1 (or the pseudogene TRBV3-2) and TRBJ2-1, with TRBD2 matching over 11 bases. J gave up 5 bases and V 4 bases, and 7 bases lay outside the gene matches. The CDR3 is made up of 16 amino acids. CDR1 is LGHDT, CDR2 YNNKEL, per germline (reference sequence).

The CDR3 region has the DNA TGTGCCAGCAGCTTAGGCTCACTAAGGTACAATGAGCAGTTCTTC. It yields the protein CASSLGSLRYNEQFF. This chain uses TRBV7-6 with TRBJ2-1; no clear D. V lost 1 base to trimming and J lost 4 bases, with 11 bases between them. This CDR3 spans 15 amino acids. CDR1 is SGHVS, CDR2 FNYEAQ, per germline.

This clone was recorded many times. V usage is TRBV11-2 and J usage is TRBJ2-2; D remains unclear. CDR1 is SGHAT, CDR2 FQNNGV, per germline. The CDR3 loop spans 14 amino acids. Trimming left V 4 bases short and J 6 bases short, with 12 bases between. The CDR3 region is CASSSPRLPGELFF. CDR3 nucleotide sequence: TGTGCCAGCAGCTCCCCAAGACTCCCCGGGGAGCTGTTTTTT.

The J gene is TRBJ2-4, the V gene TRBV11-2, with D tentatively TRBD1 (5 bases). Germline CDR1 is SGHAT and CDR2 is FQNNGV. V lost 3 bases and J 0 bases, leaving 15 bases between the germline ends. CDR3 length equals 17 residues. The CDR3 DNA follows: TGTGCCAGCAGCTTTCCATTCAGGGCCATAGCCAAAAACATTCAGTACTTC. Its protein is CASSFPFRAIAKNIQYF.

The chain combines TRBV5-6 with TRBJ1-5; D uncertain. This CDR3 is 18 amino acids long. The V and J ends lost 1 base and 2 bases respectively, with 19 bases between them. Germline-derived CDR1 and CDR2 are SGHDT and YYEEEE. CDR3 nucleotide sequence: TGTGCCAGCAGCTTGTTCGGCGGATCCCCAGCGGGCAATCAGCCCCAGCATTTT. Protein: CASSLFGGSPAGNQPQHF. Full variable domain (rest looked up from reference TRBV5-6 and TRBJ1-5): DAGVTQSPTHLIKTRGQQVTLRCSPKSGHDTVSWYQQALGQGPQFIFQYYEEEERQRGNFPDRFSGHQFPNYSSELNVNALLLGDSALYLCASSLFGGSPAGNQPQHFGDGTRLSIL.

This clone has only one observation. The V and J genes are TRBV7-3 and TRBJ2-1, with 8 bases identical to TRBD2. The CDR3 has 16 amino acids. CDR1 and CDR2 (germline): SGHTA, FQGTGA. V lost 1 base and J lost 3; bases outside the gene matches: 5. CDR3 in amino acids: CASSLNGGAVYNEQFF. The CDR3 DNA follows: TGTGCCAGCAGCTTAAACGGGGGGGCCGTCTACAATGAGCAGTTCTTC. Combining the CDR3 with reference TRBV7-3 and TRBJ2-1 gives the whole variable domain GAGVSQTPSNKVTEKGKYVELRCDPISGHTALYWYRQSLGQGPEFLIYFQGTGAADDSGLPNDRFFAVRPEGSVSTLKIQRTERGDSAVYLCASSLNGGAVYNEQFFGPGTRLTVL.

CDR3 loop: CAWSFSTAEAFF. In DNA, the CDR3 is TGTGCCTGGAGTTTCAGTACAGCTGAAGCTTTCTTT. This sequence joins TRBV30 and TRBJ1-1; D is ambiguous. Germline V lookup: CDR1 GTSNPN, CDR2 SVGIG (reference sequence). The CDR3 has 12 residues. V was pared by 2 bases and J by 6 bases, with 10 bases between. The full variable domain, with the rest looked up from reference TRBV30 and TRBJ1-1, is SQTIHQWPATLVQPVGSPLSLECTVEGTSNPNLYWYRQAAGRGLQLLFYSVGIGQISSEVPQNLSASRPQDRQFILSSKKLLLSDSGFYLCAWSFSTAEAFFGQGTRLTVV.

This rearrangement joins TRBV19 to TRBJ2-3, with unresolved D. In germline, CDR1 is LNHDA, CDR2 SQIVND (reference sequence). There are 13 residues in the CDR3. The germline V and J ends were trimmed by 1 base and 5 bases, with 7 bases remaining between them. CDR3 in DNA: TGTGCCAGTAGTATAGCCTTACTAGATACGCAGTATTTT. Its translation: CASSIALLDTQYF.

V gene TRBV12-3 or TRBV12-4 combines with J gene TRBJ1-2, with D perhaps TRBD1 (5 bases). Between the trimmed V and J ends, which lost 1 base and 3 bases, there was a span of 6 bases. The CDR3 has 13 residues. This chain's CDR3 is CASSLEQDYGYTF. The CDR3 region has the DNA TGTGCCAGCAGTTTAGAACAGGACTATGGCTACACCTTC.

This chain joins TRBV6-5 and TRBJ2-7; possibly TRBD2 for D (6 bases). The CDR3 extends over 15 amino acids. The ends were cut back, 0 bases at V and 4 bases at J, with 13 bases in the middle. CDR1 is MNHEY, CDR2 SVGAGI, per germline. CDR3 sequence (DNA): TGTGCCAGCAGTTACTCAACACGGGGAGGTTACGAGCAGTACTTC. This sequence encodes CASSYSTRGGYEQYF.

The chain employs TRBV18 and TRBJ2-5; 7 nucleotides line up with TRBD2. There are 14 residues in the CDR3. The trim removed 2 bases at V and 3 bases at J, leaving 3 bases unmatched. Germline-derived CDR1 and CDR2 are KGHSH and LQKENI. CDR3 DNA sequence: TGTGCCAGCTCACCAGGGCTAGCGGAAGAGACCCAGTACTTC. Translating it yields CASSPGLAEETQYF.

V is TRBV10-3 and J is TRBJ2-3; TRBD1 aligns across 7 bases. V lost 4 bases to trimming and J lost 0 bases; unmatched junction nucleotides: 7. CDR1 is ENHRY and CDR2 is SYGVKD in the germline V gene. CDR3 size: 16 residues. CDR3 in amino acids: CAISGQTGDSTDTQYF. The CDR3 bases are TGTGCCATCAGTGGGCAAACAGGGGATAGCACAGATACGCAGTATTTT.

The chain joins TRBV28 to TRBJ1-2; D gene uncertain. This CDR3 comprises 17 residues. V lost 2 bases, J lost 5 bases, and 21 bases lay in between. The germline V gene has CDR1 MDHEN and CDR2 SYDVKM. CDR3 sequence reads: CASSLEGEFRILYGYTF. The CDR3 bases are TGTGCCAGCAGTTTAGAAGGAGAATTCCGGATCCTGTATGGCTACACCTTC.

The rearrangement joins TRBV4-2 to TRBJ2-5; no reliable D call. Germline loops: CDR1 LGHNA, CDR2 YNFKEQ. This CDR3 is 16 amino acids long. V was trimmed by 0 bases and J by 4 bases, leaving 15 bases between them. The CDR3 DNA is TGTGCCAGCAGCCAAGAGCCCGTTTCCGGTCGAGAGACCCAGTACTTC. Encoded protein: CASSQEPVSGRETQYF.